This TCR beta chain was documented in a study of shared clonotypes between healthy human individuals. Using immunoSEQ multiplex PCR, the repertoire was profiled, and TCRdb retains in-frame clones only, with some absent. The sample holds about 1 million clones, roughly 80% seen once. The V and J ends lost 2 bases and 5 bases respectively, with 12 bases between them. Germline assignment: CDR1 MDHEN and CDR2 SYDVKM. CDR3 length equals 14 residues. The material sequenced was memory CD4+ T cells sorted from blood. Subset meaning: CD45RA-negative fraction. This chain joins TRBV28 and TRBJ2-5; tentatively, D is TRBD1 or TRBD2 (5 bases each). The source is a man aged 18 to 29 in good health. The CDR3 reads CASSLGWGGETQYF. CDR3 in DNA: TGTGCCAGCAGTTTAGGGTGGGGCGGGGAGACCCAGTACTTC.